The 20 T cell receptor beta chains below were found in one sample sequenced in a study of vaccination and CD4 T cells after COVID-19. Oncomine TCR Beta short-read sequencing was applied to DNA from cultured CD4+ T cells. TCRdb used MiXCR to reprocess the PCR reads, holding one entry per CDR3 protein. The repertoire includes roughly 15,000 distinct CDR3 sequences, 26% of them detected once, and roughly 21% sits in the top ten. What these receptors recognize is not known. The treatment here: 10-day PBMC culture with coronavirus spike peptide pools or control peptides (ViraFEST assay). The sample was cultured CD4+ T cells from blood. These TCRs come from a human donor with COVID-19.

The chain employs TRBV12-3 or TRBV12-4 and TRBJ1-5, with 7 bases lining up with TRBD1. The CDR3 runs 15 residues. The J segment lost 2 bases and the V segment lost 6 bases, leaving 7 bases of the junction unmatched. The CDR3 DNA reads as TGTGCCAGCAGAACTAACGGACAGGGCAATCAGCCCCAGCATTTT. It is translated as CASRTNGQGNQPQHF.

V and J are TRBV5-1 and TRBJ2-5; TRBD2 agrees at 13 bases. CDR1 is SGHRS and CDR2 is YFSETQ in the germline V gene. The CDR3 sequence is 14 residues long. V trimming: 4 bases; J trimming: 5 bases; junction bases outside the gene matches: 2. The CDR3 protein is CASSGTSGAETQYF. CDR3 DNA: TGCGCCAGCAGCGGGACTAGCGGGGCTGAGACCCAGTACTTC.

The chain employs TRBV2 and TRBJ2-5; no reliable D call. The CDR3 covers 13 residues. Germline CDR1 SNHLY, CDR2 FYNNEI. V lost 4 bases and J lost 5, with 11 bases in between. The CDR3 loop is CASSGTAGETQYF. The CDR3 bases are TGTGCCAGCAGTGGAACCGCTGGGGAGACCCAGTACTTC.

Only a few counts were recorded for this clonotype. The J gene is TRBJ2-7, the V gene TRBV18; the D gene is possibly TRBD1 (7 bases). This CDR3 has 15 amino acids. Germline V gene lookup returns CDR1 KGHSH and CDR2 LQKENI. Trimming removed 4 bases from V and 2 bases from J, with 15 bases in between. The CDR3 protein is CASSQEGQFAYEQYF. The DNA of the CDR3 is TGTGCCAGCTCACAGGAGGGACAGTTTGCCTACGAGCAGTACTTC.

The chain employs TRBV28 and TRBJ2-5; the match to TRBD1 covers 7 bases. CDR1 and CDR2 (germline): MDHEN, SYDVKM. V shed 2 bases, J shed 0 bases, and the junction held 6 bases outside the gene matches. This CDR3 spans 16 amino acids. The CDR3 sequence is CASSLGTVGYQETQYF. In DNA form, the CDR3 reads TGTGCCAGCAGTTTAGGGACAGTGGGGTACCAAGAGACCCAGTACTTC.

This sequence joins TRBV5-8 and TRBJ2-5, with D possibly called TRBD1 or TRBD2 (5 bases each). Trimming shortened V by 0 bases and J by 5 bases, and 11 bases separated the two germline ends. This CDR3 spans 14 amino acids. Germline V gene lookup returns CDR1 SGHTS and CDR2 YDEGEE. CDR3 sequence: CASSLDPGSETQYF. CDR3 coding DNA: TGTGCCAGCAGCTTGGACCCAGGGAGCGAGACCCAGTACTTC.

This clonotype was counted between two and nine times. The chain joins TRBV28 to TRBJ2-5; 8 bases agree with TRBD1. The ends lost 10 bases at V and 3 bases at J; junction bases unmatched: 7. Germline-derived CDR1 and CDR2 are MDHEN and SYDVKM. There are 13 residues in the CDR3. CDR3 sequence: CATLGQAKETQYF. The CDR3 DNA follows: TGTGCCACGCTGGGACAGGCCAAAGAGACCCAGTACTTC. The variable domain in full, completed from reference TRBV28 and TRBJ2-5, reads DVKVTQSSRYLVKRTGEKVFLECVQDMDHENMFWYRQDPGLGLRLIYFSYDVKMKEKGDIPEGYSVSREKKERFSLILESASTNQTSMYLCATLGQAKETQYFGPGTRLLVL.

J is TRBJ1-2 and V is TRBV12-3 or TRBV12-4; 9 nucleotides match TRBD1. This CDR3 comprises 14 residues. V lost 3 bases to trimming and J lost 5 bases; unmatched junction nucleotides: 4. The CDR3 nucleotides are TGTGCCAGCAGTTTGACTGGACAGGGGTATGGCTACACCTTC. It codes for CASSLTGQGYGYTF.

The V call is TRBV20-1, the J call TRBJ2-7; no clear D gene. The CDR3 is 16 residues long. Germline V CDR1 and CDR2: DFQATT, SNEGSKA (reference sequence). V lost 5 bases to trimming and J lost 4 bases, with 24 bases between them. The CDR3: CSAAPPFGGPTYEQYF. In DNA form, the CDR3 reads TGCAGTGCTGCCCCACCCTTTGGCGGACCAACTTACGAGCAGTACTTC.

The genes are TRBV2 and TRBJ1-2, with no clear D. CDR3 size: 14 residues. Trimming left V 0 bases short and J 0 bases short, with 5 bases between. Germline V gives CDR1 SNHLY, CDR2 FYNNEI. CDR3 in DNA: TGTGCCAGCAGTGAAGCCGGGACTAACTATGGCTACACCTTC. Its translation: CASSEAGTNYGYTF.

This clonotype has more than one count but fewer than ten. CDR3 coding DNA: TGTGCCAGCAGTTACCAGACAGGGATCGGTTCACCCCTCCACTTT. Amino acid sequence: CASSYQTGIGSPLHF. V and J are TRBV6-5 and TRBJ1-6; TRBD1 aligns across 7 bases. Germline loops: CDR1 MNHEY, CDR2 SVGAGI. The J segment lost 9 bases and the V segment lost 2 bases, leaving 7 bases of the junction unmatched. The length of the CDR3 is 15 residues.

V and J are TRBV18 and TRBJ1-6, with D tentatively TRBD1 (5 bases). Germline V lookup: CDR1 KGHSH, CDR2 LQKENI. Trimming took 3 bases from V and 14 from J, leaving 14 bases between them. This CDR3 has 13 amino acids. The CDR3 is CASSPRGDGALHF. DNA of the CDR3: TGTGCCAGCTCACCGAGAGGGGACGGGGCCCTCCACTTT.

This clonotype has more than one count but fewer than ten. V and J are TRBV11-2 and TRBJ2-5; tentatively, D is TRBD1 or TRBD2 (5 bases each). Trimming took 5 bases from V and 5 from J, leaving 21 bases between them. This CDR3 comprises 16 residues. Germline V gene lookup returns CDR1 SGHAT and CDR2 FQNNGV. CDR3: CASSVRTGDGPETQYF. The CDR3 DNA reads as TGTGCCAGCAGCGTCCGAACCGGGGACGGTCCGGAGACCCAGTACTTC.

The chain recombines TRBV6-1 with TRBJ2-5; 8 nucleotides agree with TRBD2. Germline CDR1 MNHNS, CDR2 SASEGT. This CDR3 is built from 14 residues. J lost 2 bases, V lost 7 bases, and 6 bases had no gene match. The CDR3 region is CASIRRGVQETQYF. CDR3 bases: TGTGCCAGCATTCGGCGGGGGGTTCAAGAGACCCAGTACTTC.

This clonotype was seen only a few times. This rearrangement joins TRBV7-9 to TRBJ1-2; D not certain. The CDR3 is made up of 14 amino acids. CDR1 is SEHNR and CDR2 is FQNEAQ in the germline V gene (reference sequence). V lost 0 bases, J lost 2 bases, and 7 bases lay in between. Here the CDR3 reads CASSLAWQNYGYTF. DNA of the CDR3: TGTGCCAGCAGCTTAGCGTGGCAGAACTATGGCTACACCTTC.

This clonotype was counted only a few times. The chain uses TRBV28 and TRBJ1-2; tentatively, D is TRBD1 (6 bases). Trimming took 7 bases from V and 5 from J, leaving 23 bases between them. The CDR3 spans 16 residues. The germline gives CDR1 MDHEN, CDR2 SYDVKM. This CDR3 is CASKTGTDRTGYGYTF. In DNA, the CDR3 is TGTGCCAGCAAAACAGGGACTGACAGGACGGGTTATGGCTACACCTTC.

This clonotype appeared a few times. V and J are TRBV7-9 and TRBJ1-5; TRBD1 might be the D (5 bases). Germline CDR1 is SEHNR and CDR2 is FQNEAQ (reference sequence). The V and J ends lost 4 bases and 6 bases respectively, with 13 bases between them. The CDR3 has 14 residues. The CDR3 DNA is TGTGCCAGCAGCTCGGGACTCGACGGTCAGCCCCAGCATTTT. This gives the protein CASSSGLDGQPQHF.

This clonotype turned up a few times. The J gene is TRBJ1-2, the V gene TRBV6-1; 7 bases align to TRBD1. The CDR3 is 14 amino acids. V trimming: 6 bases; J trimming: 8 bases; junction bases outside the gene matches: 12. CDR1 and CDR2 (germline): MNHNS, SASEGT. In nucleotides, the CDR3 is TGTGCCAGCAGGGGGGACAGTCAATTCGGGGGCTACACCTTC. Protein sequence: CASRGDSQFGGYTF.

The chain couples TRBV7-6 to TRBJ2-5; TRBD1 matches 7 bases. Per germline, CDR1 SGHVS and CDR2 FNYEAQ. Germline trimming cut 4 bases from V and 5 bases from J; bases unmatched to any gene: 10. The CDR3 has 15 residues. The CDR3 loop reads CASSSPTGFGETQYF. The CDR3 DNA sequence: TGTGCCAGCAGCTCGCCGACAGGGTTTGGTGAGACCCAGTACTTC.

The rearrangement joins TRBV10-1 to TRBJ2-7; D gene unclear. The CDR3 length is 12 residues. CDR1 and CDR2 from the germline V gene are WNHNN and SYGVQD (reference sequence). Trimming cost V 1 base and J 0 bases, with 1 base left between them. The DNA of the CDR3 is TGCGCCAGCAGTGAGTACTCCTACGAGCAGTACTTC. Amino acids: CASSEYSYEQYF.